In this sample, the clone carrying this T cell receptor (beta chain) turned up a few times. What it binds is unknown. This entry is derived from a study of beta chain features in type 1 diabetes. Across the study: Age and gender were similar between patients and healthy donors, as were cell yields. Findings and limits, study-wide: These data did not resolve whether HLA type affects TCRB rearrangement. Individuals with type 1 diabetes displayed fewer insertions and more deletions at VDJ junctions.

The sequenced template was cDNA made from the entire isolated RNA. Sequencing was performed with immunoSEQ multiplex PCR; in TCRdb, only in-frame clones are kept and a portion is missing. The sample lists hundreds of thousands of clones; over 65% were seen once. The CDR3 runs to 13 residues. Per the germline V gene, CDR1 is SQVTM and CDR2 is ANQGSEA. The V gene lost 4 bases and the J gene lost 2 bases, with 12 bases spanning the gap. Material for sequencing was naive CD4+ T cells from blood. The source of this sequence is a man aged 30 to 45 in good health. The rearrangement links TRBV29-1 to TRBJ2-7, with a possible D match to TRBD2 (5 bases). The CDR3 sequence: CSVGGLGTYEQYF. The CDR3 DNA is TGCAGCGTTGGAGGACTGGGGACCTACGAGCAGTACTTC.